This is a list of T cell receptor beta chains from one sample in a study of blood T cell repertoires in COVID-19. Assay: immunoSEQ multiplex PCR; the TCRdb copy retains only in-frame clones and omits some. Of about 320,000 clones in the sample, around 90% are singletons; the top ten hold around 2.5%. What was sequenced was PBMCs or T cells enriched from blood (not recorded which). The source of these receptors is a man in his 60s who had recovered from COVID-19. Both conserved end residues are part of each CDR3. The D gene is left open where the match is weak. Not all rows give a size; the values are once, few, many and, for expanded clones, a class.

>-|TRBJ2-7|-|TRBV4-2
CASQSAGRHEQYF
TGTGCCAGCCAAAGCGCGGGGAGGCACGAGCAGTACTTC
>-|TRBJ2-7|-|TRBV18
CASSYGREDYEQYF
TGTGCCAGCTCATACGGACGGGAAGACTACGAGCAGTACTTC
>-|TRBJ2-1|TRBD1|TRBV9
CASSERTGNEQFF
TGTGCCAGCAGCGAACGGACAGGCAATGAGCAGTTCTTC
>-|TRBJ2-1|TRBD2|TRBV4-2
CASSQEPSGLAGVMSSYNEQFF
TGTGCCAGCAGCCAAGAACCCTCGGGACTAGCGGGGGTAATGAGCTCCTACAATGAGCAGTTCTTC
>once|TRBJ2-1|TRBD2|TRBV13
CASSTRGGARNEQFF
TGTGCCAGCAGTACTCGCGGGGGGGCAAGGAATGAGCAGTTCTTC
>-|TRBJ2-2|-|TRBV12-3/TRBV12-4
CGTDSQHTGELFF
TGTGGTACTGATTCTCAACACACCGGGGAGCTGTTTTTT
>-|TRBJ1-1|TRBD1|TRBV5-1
CASSVQGITEAFF
TGCGCCAGCAGCGTACAGGGGATCACTGAAGCTTTCTTT
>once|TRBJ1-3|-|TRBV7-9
CASSLAVSGNTIYF
TGTGCCAGCAGCTTAGCAGTCAGTGGAAACACCATATATTTT
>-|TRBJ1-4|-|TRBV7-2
CASSYGREKLFF
TGTGCCAGCAGCTACGGGAGGGAAAAACTGTTTTTT
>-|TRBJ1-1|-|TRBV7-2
CASSLSHRALNTEAFF
TGTGCCAGCAGCCTCAGCCACAGGGCCCTGAACACTGAAGCTTTCTTT
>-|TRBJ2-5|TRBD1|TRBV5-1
CASSTAGTVGETQYF
TGCGCCAGCAGCACGGCCGGGACAGTAGGGGAGACCCAGTACTTC
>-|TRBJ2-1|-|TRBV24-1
CATSDLQGNEQFF
TGTGCCACCAGTGATTTGCAGGGCAATGAGCAGTTCTTC
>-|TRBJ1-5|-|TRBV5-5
CASSFDSGNQPQHF
TGTGCCAGCAGTTTCGACAGCGGCAATCAGCCCCAGCATTTT
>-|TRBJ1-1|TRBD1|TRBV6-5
CASSLQGAFAEAFF
TGTGCCAGCAGCCTACAGGGGGCGTTTGCTGAAGCTTTCTTT
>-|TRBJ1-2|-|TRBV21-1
CASSKVGTGNYGYTF
-
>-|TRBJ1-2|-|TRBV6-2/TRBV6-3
CASSYLDHAYGYGYTF
TGTGCCAGCAGTTACCTTGATCACGCTTACGGCTATGGCTACACCTTC
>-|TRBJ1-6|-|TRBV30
CAWSGPGMDSPLHF
TGTGCCTGGAGCGGGCCAGGGATGGATTCACCCCTCCACTTT
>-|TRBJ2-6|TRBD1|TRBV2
CASSGTGGAGANVLTF
TGTGCCAGCAGTGGGACAGGGGGCGCCGGGGCCAACGTCCTGACTTTC
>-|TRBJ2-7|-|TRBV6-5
CASRSTSSYEQYF
TGTGCCAGCAGATCAACTAGCTCCTACGAGCAGTACTTC
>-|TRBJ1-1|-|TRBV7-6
CASSLGQGMNTEAFF
TGTGCCAGCAGCTTAGGGCAGGGGATGAACACTGAAGCTTTCTTT
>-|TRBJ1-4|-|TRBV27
CASSLVGGRKLFF
TGTGCCAGCAGTTTAGTGGGAGGGAGGAAACTGTTTTTT
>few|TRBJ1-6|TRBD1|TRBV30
CAWSLSGTGSSPLHF
TGTGCCTGGAGTCTTTCCGGGACAGGGAGTTCACCCCTCCACTTT